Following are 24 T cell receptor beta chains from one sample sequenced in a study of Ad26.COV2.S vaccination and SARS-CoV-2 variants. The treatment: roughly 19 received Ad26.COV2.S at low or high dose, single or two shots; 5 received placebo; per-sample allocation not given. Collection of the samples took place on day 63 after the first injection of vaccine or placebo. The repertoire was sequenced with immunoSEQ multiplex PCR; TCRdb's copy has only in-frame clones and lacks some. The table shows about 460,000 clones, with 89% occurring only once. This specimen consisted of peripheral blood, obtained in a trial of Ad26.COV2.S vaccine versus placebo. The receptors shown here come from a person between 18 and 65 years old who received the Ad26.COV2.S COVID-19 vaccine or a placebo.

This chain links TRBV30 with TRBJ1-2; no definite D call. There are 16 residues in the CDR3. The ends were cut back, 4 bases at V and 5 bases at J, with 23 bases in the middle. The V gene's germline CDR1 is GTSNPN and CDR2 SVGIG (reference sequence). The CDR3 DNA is TGTGCCTGGATTCCTGGCGGCCGCCCCTACTCTTATGGCTACACCTTC. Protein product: CAWIPGGRPYSYGYTF.

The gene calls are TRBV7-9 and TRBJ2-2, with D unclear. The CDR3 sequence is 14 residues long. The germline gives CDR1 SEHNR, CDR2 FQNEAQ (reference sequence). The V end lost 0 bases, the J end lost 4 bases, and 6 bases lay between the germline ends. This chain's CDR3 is CASSLAPATGELFF. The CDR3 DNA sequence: TGTGCCAGCAGCTTAGCCCCCGCCACCGGGGAGCTGTTTTTT.

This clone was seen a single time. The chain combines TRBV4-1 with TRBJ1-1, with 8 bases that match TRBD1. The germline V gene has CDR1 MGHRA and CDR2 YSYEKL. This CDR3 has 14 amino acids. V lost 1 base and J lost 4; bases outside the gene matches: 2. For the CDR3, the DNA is TGCGCCAGCAGCCAAGGGACAGGGTTCACTGAAGCTTTCTTT. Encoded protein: CASSQGTGFTEAFF.

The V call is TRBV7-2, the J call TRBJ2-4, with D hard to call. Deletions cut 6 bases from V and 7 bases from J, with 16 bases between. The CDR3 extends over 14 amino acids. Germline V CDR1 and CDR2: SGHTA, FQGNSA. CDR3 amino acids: CASRVSKDRNIQYF. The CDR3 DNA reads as TGTGCCAGCAGAGTCTCGAAAGATCGGAACATTCAGTACTTC.

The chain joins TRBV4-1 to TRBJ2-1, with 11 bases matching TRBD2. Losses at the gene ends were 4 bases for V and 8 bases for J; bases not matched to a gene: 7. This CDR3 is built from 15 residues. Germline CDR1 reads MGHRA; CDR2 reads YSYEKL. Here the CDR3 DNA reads TGCGCCAGCAGCCGAGCTAGCGGGGGGCAGGATGAGCAGTTCTTC. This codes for CASSRASGGQDEQFF.

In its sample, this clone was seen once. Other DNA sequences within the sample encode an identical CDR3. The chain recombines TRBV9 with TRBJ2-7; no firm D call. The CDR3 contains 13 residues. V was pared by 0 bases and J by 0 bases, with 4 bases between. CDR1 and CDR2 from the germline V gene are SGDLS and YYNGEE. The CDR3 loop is CASSVGFSYEQYF. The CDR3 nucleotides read TGTGCCAGCAGCGTAGGCTTCTCCTACGAGCAGTACTTC.

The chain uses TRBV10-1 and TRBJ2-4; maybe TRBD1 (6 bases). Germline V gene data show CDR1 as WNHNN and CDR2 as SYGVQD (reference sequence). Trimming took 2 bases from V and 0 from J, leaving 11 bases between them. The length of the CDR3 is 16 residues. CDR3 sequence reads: CASSERGQLAKNIQYF. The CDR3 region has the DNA TGCGCCAGCAGTGAGCGGGGACAACTAGCCAAAAACATTCAGTACTTC.

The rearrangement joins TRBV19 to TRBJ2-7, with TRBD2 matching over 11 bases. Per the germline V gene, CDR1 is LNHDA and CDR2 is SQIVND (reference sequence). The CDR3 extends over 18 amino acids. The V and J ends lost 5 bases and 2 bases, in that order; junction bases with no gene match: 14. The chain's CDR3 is CASSGPPGTSGIPYEQYF. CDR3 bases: TGTGCCAGTAGTGGACCGCCCGGGACTAGCGGTATACCCTACGAGCAGTACTTC.

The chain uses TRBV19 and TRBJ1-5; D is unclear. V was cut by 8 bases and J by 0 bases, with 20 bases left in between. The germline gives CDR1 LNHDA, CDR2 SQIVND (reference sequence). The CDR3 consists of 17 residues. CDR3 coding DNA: TGTGCCAGTTGCCATCGGCAGGACGGAATTAGCAATCAGCCCCAGCATTTT. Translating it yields CASCHRQDGISNQPQHF.

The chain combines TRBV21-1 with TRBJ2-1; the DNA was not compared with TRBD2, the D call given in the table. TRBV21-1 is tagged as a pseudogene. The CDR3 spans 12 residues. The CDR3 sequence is CASGSLIHEQFF. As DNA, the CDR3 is TGTGCCAGCGGGAGCTTGATCCATGAGCAGTTCTTC.

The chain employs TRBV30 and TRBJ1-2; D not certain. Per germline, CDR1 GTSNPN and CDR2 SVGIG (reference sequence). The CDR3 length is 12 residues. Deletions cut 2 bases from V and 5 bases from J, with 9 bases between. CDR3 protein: CAWSFGHYGYTF. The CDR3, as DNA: TGTGCCTGGAGTTTCGGCCATTATGGCTACACCTTC.

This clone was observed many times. The CDR3 is CSVVDYNEQYF. The CDR3 DNA reads as TGCAGCGTTGTCGACTATAACGAGCAGTACTTC. V usage is TRBV29-1 and J usage is TRBJ2-7; possible D gene TRBD2, 5 bases. The CDR3 has 11 amino acids. Per the germline V gene, CDR1 is SQVTM and CDR2 is ANQGSEA. Trimming cost V 4 bases and J 5 bases, with 9 bases left between them.

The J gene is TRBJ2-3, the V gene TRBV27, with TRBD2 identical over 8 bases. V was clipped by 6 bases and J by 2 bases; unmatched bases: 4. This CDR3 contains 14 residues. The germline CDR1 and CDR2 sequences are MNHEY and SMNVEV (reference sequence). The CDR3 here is CASRSGRVTDTQYF. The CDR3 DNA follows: TGTGCCAGCAGATCCGGGAGGGTCACAGATACGCAGTATTTT.

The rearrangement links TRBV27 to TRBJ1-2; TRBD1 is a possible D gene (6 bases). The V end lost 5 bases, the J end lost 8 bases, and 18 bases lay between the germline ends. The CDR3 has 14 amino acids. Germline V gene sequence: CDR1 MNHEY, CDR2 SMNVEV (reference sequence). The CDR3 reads CASSPNREGRGYTF. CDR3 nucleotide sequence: TGTGCCAGCAGTCCGAACAGGGAGGGAAGAGGCTACACCTTC.

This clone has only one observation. The DNA for the CDR3 is TGTGCCACCAGCAGTTTCTCGCGTGCCACTGAAGCTTTCTTT. Translation gives CATSSFSRATEAFF. This chain joins TRBV15 and TRBJ1-1; D is undetermined. Germline V gives CDR1 LNHNV, CDR2 YYDKDF (reference sequence). This CDR3 has 14 amino acids. The ends were cut back, 3 bases at V and 4 bases at J, with 12 bases in the middle.

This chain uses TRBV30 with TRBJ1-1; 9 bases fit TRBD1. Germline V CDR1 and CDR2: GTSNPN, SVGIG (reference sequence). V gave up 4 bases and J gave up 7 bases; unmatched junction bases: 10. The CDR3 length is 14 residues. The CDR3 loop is CAWNLRQGVNEAFF. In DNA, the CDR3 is TGTGCCTGGAACCTAAGACAGGGGGTGAATGAAGCTTTCTTT. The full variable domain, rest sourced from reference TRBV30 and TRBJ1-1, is SQTIHQWPATLVQPVGSPLSLECTVEGTSNPNLYWYRQAAGRGLQLLFYSVGIGQISSEVPQNLSASRPQDRQFILSSKKLLLSDSGFYLCAWNLRQGVNEAFFGQGTRLTVV.

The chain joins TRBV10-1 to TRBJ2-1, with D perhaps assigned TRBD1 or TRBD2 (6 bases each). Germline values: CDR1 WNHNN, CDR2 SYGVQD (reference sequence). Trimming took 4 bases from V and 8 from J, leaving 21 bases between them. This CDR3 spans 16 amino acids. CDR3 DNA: TGCGCCAGCAGTGGGGGGGACATCGGCCGCGTGCATGAGCAGTTCTTC. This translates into CASSGGDIGRVHEQFF.

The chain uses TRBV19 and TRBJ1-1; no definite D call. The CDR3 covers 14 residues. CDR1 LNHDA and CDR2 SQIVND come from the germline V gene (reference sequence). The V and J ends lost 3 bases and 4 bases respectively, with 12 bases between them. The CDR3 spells CASSMKGLGTEAFF. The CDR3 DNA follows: TGTGCCAGTAGTATGAAGGGCTTGGGCACTGAAGCTTTCTTT.

This chain's CDR3 is CASSLPQTNPTDTQYF. The DNA of the CDR3 is TGTGCCAGCAGCTTACCCCAAACCAACCCCACAGATACGCAGTATTTT. The rearrangement uses TRBV7-9 and TRBJ2-3; D call uncertain. Trimming cost V 2 bases and J 2 bases, with 14 bases left between them. In germline, CDR1 is SEHNR, CDR2 FQNEAQ (reference sequence). This CDR3 is built from 16 residues.

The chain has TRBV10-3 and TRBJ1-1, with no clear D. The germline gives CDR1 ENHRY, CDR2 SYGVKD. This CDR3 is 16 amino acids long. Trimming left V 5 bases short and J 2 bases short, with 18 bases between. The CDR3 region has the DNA TGTGCCATCAGTACCCAGTTGGCGGAGATTAACACTGAAGCTTTCTTT. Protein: CAISTQLAEINTEAFF.

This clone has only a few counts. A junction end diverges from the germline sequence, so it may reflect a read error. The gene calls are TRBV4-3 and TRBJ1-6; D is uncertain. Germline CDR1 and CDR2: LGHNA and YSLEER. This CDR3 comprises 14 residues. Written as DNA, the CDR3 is TGCGCCAGCAGCCCCTACTCCAATAATTCACCCCTCCACTTT. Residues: CASSPYSNNSPLHF.

CDR3 sequence: CASSNRLAGVHEQFF. CDR3 nucleotide sequence: TGTGCCAGCAGTAACCGACTAGCGGGAGTTCATGAGCAGTTCTTC. The V call is TRBV6-6, the J call TRBJ2-1, with 12 bases identical to TRBD2. The trim removed 5 bases at V and 8 bases at J, leaving 7 bases unmatched. There are 15 residues in the CDR3. Germline values: CDR1 MNHNY, CDR2 SVGAGI (reference sequence).

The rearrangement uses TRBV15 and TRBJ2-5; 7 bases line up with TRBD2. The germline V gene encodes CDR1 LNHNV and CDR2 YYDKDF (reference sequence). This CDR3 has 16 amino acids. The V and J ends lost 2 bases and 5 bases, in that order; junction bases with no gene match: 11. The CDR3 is CATSRPLALAGETQYF. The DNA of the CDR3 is TGTGCCACCAGCAGACCCTTGGCTTTAGCGGGCGAGACCCAGTACTTC.

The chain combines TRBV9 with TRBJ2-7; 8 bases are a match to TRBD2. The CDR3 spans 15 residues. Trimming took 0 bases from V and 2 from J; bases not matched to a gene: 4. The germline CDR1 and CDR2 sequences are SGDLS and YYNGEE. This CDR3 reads CASSVGVAGPYEQYF. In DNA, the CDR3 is TGTGCCAGCAGCGTAGGGGTAGCGGGGCCCTACGAGCAGTACTTC.